Shown below are 18 T cell receptor beta chains from a single sample sequenced in a study of sequential checkpoint blockade in melanoma. The treatment: randomized to nivolumab then ipilimumab (arm A) or the reverse (arm B). Generated by immunoSEQ multiplex PCR, the TCRdb table keeps only in-frame clones and is missing some. The sample yields about 7,000 clones, 28% seen once. The sequencing here drew on tumor tissue (inferred from file names), taken from a patient given nivolumab and ipilimumab in sequence. Every receptor here comes from a human donor with melanoma.

The CDR3 nucleotides are TGTGCCAGCAGGGACTGGGGAGGTATGTACACTGAAGCTTTCTTT. It encodes CASRDWGGMYTEAFF. The rearrangement uses TRBV11-3 and TRBJ1-1; no definite D call. The CDR3 contains 15 residues. From germline, CDR1 is SGHNT and CDR2 YENEEA. Trimming cost V 6 bases and J 3 bases, with 17 bases left between them.

This clone was observed at least ten times. The rearrangement links TRBV11-3 to TRBJ1-2, with D maybe TRBD1 (6 bases). Between the trimmed V and J ends, which lost 0 bases and 5 bases, there was a span of 13 bases. The CDR3 is 15 amino acids. Germline V CDR1 and CDR2: SGHNT, YENEEA. DNA for the CDR3: TGTGCCAGCAGCTTAGATAGCGGACAGATGTATGGCTACACCTTC. Its translation: CASSLDSGQMYGYTF.

This clone appeared once. The chain uses TRBV5-1 and TRBJ2-3; the D gene is possibly TRBD1 (5 bases). Trimming removed 6 bases at V and 5 bases at J, with 22 bases between. Germline V CDR1 and CDR2: SGHRS, YFSETQ. The CDR3 is made up of 16 amino acids. The CDR3 DNA reads TGCGCCAGCACTCAGGGCGCGTCCTCGCCGGGAGATACGCAGTATTTT. It codes for CASTQGASSPGDTQYF.

This clone is judged medium-sized. V is TRBV19 and J is TRBJ1-1, with D possibly being TRBD1 (6 bases). Germline V CDR1 and CDR2: LNHDA, SQIVND (reference sequence). Trimming cost V 5 bases and J 7 bases, with 14 bases left between them. The length of the CDR3 is 13 residues. The CDR3 region is CASSHGTSGEAFF. The CDR3 region has the DNA TGTGCCAGTAGTCACGGGACATCGGGTGAAGCTTTCTTT.

In its sample, this clone was seen a few times. The CDR3 reads CAWSVIAGEQYF. In DNA, the CDR3 is TGTGCCTGGAGTGTAATAGCGGGAGAGCAGTACTTC. The chain uses TRBV30 and TRBJ2-7; TRBD2 aligns across 8 bases. The germline V gene encodes CDR1 GTSNPN and CDR2 SVGIG (reference sequence). This CDR3 is built from 12 residues. After removal of 0 bases from V and 7 bases from J, the junction contained 2 bases not matched to a gene.

This chain joins TRBV30 and TRBJ2-3; 8 bases fit TRBD2. This CDR3 has 15 residues. The V gene's germline CDR1 is GTSNPN and CDR2 SVGIG (reference sequence). J lost 0 bases, V lost 2 bases, and 4 bases had no gene match. For the CDR3, the DNA is TGTGCCTGGAGTAGGAGCGGGGGTAGCACAGATACGCAGTATTTT. Protein sequence: CAWSRSGGSTDTQYF. Filled out from reference TRBV30 and TRBJ2-3, the complete variable domain reads SQTIHQWPATLVQPVGSPLSLECTVEGTSNPNLYWYRQAAGRGLQLLFYSVGIGQISSEVPQNLSASRPQDRQFILSSKKLLLSDSGFYLCAWSRSGGSTDTQYFGPGTRLTVL.

This chain links TRBV11-3 with TRBJ2-3; D call uncertain. V was trimmed by 3 bases and J by 8 bases, leaving 15 bases between them. Germline values: CDR1 SGHNT, CDR2 YENEEA. This CDR3 contains 14 residues. This CDR3 is CASSLLGPSGTQYF. The CDR3 DNA sequence: TGTGCCAGCAGCTTGTTGGGCCCCTCGGGTACGCAGTATTTT.

The chain carries TRBV10-3 and TRBJ2-4; TRBD2 matches at 9 bases. The CDR3 consists of 17 residues. Germline-derived CDR1 and CDR2 are ENHRY and SYGVKD. J was trimmed by 6 bases and V by 2 bases; bases with no gene match: 11. CDR3 region: CAISEESGGSGRNIQYF. In nucleotides, the CDR3 is TGTGCCATCAGTGAGGAGAGTGGAGGTAGCGGGAGAAACATTCAGTACTTC.

The chain carries TRBV11-3 and TRBJ2-3; perhaps TRBD2 as D (5 bases). The V end was cut by 3 bases, the J end by 2 bases, with 9 bases between. Germline-derived CDR1 and CDR2 are SGHNT and YENEEA. There are 14 residues in the CDR3. The CDR3 loop reads CASSFAGITDTQYF. The DNA of the CDR3 is TGTGCCAGCAGCTTTGCGGGTATCACAGATACGCAGTATTTT.

In this sample, this clone turned up many times. This chain connects TRBV6-8 to TRBJ1-2; D may be TRBD1 (5 bases). V was shortened by 2 bases and J by 4 bases, with 14 bases between the two germline ends. In germline, CDR1 is MNHGY, CDR2 SAAAGT. CDR3 length equals 15 residues. The CDR3 nucleotides are TGTGCCAGCAGTTACAGGCAGGGTCGTGGCTATGGCTACACCTTC. Translated: CASSYRQGRGYGYTF.

This clone turned up a few times. The V call is TRBV4-1, the J call TRBJ2-7, with D unresolved. Trimming took 0 bases from V and 7 from J, leaving 19 bases between them. This CDR3 has 16 residues. Germline CDR1 is MGHRA and CDR2 is YSYEKL. This CDR3 reads CASSQDFRSPPMEQYF. The CDR3 nucleotides are TGCGCCAGCAGCCAAGATTTCAGGAGCCCCCCTATGGAGCAGTACTTC.

The rearrangement links TRBV19 to TRBJ2-3; 11 bases line up with TRBD2. V trimming: 10 bases; J trimming: 3 bases; junction bases outside the gene matches: 9. The CDR3 covers 15 residues. Germline V gene data show CDR1 as LNHDA and CDR2 as SQIVND (reference sequence). The CDR3 DNA sequence: TGTGCCACGCGTAGCGGGAGGGAACATACAGATACGCAGTATTTT. Its protein is CATRSGREHTDTQYF.

This clone has only a few counts. The chain carries TRBV9 and TRBJ2-7; TRBD1 matches 7 bases. Per germline, CDR1 SGDLS and CDR2 YYNGEE. Losses at the gene ends were 0 bases for V and 1 base for J; bases not matched to a gene: 4. The CDR3 is made up of 15 amino acids. CDR3 sequence reads: CASSVGGTVSYEQYF. CDR3 sequence (DNA): TGTGCCAGCAGCGTAGGTGGGACAGTGTCCTACGAGCAGTACTTC.

The chain has TRBV15 and TRBJ2-3; D unclear. Germline V lookup: CDR1 LNHNV, CDR2 YYDKDF (reference sequence). This CDR3 region has 16 residues. The germline V and J ends were trimmed by 0 bases and 1 base, with 11 bases remaining between them. In DNA form, the CDR3 reads TGTGCCACCAGCAGAGAGCCAGCAATTGGCACAGATACGCAGTATTTT. Translation gives CATSREPAIGTDTQYF. Drawing the rest from reference TRBV15 and TRBJ2-3, the complete variable domain is DAMVIQNPRYQVTQFGKPVTLSCSQTLNHNVMYWYQQKSSQAPKLLFHYYDKDFNNEADTPDNFQSRRPNTSFCFLDIRSPGLGDTAMYLCATSREPAIGTDTQYFGPGTRLTVL.

The chain couples TRBV19 to TRBJ2-3; D perhaps matches TRBD1 (5 bases). Per germline, CDR1 LNHDA and CDR2 SQIVND (reference sequence). The CDR3 contains 14 residues. Trimming removed 3 bases from V and 2 bases from J, with 9 bases in between. The CDR3 sequence is CASSIGRATDTQYF. DNA for the CDR3: TGTGCCAGTAGTATTGGCAGGGCCACAGATACGCAGTATTTT.

The rearrangement joins TRBV9 to TRBJ2-1; possible D gene TRBD2, 6 bases. This CDR3 comprises 16 residues. Trimming pared 1 base from V and 0 bases from J, leaving 11 bases between. Germline V lookup: CDR1 SGDLS, CDR2 YYNGEE. The CDR3 protein is CASSVRHGSSYNEQFF. CDR3 DNA sequence: TGTGCCAGCAGCGTAAGACACGGGAGCTCCTACAATGAGCAGTTCTTC.

This clone is termed medium-sized. The chain has TRBV11-3 and TRBJ1-5, with D perhaps matching TRBD1 (5 bases). This CDR3 is 14 amino acids long. Trimming removed 0 bases from V and 5 bases from J, with 8 bases in between. Germline assignment: CDR1 SGHNT and CDR2 YENEEA. The CDR3 loop is CASSLDREYQPQHF. The CDR3 nucleotides are TGTGCCAGCAGCTTAGACAGGGAATATCAGCCCCAGCATTTT. Based on the CDR3 plus reference TRBV11-3 and TRBJ1-5, the full variable domain is EAGVVQSPRYKIIEKKQPVAFWCNPISGHNTLYWYLQNLGQGPELLIRYENEEAVDDSQLPKDRFSAERLKGVDSTLKIQPAELGDSAVYLCASSLDREYQPQHFGDGTRLSIL.

This chain links TRBV9 with TRBJ2-7; D assignment may be TRBD1 or TRBD2 (7 bases each). Germline CDR1 and CDR2: SGDLS and YYNGEE. Trimming removed 4 bases at V and 7 bases at J, with 21 bases between. The CDR3 is 15 residues long. This CDR3 is CASSFRTGPGGEQYF. In DNA form, the CDR3 reads TGTGCCAGCAGCTTCCGGACAGGCCCCGGGGGGGAGCAGTACTTC.